This T cell receptor (beta chain) was retrieved from a study of CD8+CD57+ T cells in acquired aplastic anemia. The wider study: The average for DNA from sorted CD4+ and CD8+ cells was roughly 3 ug. Points from the study as a whole: Patients had roughly 29 CD8+ CDR3 sequences in common with controls (the shared set).

The template for TCR beta VDJ and CDR3 sequence profiling was genomic DNA. Via MiXCR, TCRdb re-called the reads, giving one row per CDR3 protein. The sample consists of roughly 130,000 distinct CDR3 sequences, around 48% of them appearing once. With respect to this clonotype: Its antigen remains unidentified.

Trimming removed 0 bases at V and 4 bases at J, with 10 bases between. The CDR3 spans 14 residues. Germline V lookup: CDR1 SGHTA, CDR2 FQGNSA. This receptor was identified in a human donor in good health, serving as a control. Sequencing was carried out using sorted CD4+, CD8+, or CD8+CD57+ T cells (not recorded which) from PBMCs. The rearrangement joins TRBV7-2 to TRBJ2-7; D remains unclear. CDR3 in amino acids: CASSLAATTYEQYF. CDR3 in DNA: TGTGCCAGCAGCTTAGCAGCGACGACATACGAGCAGTACTTC.